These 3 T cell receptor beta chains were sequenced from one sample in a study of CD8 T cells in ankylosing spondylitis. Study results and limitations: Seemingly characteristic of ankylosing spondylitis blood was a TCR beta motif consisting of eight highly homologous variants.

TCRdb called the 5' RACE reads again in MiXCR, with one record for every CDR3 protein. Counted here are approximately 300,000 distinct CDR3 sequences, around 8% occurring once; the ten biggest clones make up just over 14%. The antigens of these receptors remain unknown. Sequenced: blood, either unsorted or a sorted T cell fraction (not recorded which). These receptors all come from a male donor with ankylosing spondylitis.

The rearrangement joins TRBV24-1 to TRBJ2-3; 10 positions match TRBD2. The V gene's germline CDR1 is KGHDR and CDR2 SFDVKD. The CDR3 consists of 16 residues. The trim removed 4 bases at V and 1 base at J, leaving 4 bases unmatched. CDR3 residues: CATSDQGTSGTDTQYF. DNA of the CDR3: TGTGCCACCAGTGACCAAGGGACTAGCGGCACAGATACGCAGTATTTT.

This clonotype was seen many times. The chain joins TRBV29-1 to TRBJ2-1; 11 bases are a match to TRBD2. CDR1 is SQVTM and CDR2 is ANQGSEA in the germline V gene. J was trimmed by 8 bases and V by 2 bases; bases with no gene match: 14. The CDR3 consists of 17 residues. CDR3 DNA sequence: TGCAGCGTTGAAAAGAATATGTGGCTAGCGGGAGGATATGAGCAGTTCTTC. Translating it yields CSVEKNMWLAGGYEQFF.

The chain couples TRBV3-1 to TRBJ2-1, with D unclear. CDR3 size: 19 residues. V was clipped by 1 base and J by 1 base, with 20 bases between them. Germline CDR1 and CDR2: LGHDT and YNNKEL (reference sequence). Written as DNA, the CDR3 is TGTGCCAGCAGCCAAGTTCCAAGGTCGTCATATGGATCCTACAATGAGCAGTTCTTC. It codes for CASSQVPRSSYGSYNEQFF.